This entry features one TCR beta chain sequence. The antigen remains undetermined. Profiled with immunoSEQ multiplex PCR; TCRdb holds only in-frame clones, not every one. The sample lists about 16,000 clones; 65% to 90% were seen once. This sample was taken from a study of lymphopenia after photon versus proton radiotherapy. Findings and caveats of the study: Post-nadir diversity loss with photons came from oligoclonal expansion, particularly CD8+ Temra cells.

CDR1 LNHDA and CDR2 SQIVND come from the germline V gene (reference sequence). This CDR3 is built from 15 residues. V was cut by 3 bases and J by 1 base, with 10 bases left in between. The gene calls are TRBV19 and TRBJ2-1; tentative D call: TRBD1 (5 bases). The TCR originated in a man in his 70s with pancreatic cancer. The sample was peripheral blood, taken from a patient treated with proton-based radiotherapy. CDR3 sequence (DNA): TGTGCCAGTAGTATTCGTAGGGGTTCCTACAATGAGCAGTTCTTC. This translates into CASSIRRGSYNEQFF.